The clone carrying this T cell receptor (beta chain) was seen a few times. This entry belongs to a study of T-cell reconstitution after alpha-beta-depleted transplantation in children. During its preparation, the TCRbeta library received unique molecular identifiers. TCRdb reprocessed the PCR reads via MiXCR and lists one record per CDR3 protein. The sample holds hundreds of thousands of distinct CDR3 sequences, about 17% seen once. The CDR3 sequence is 16 residues long. V gave up 0 bases and J gave up 5 bases, with 15 bases separating them. Germline V lookup: CDR1 SGHRS, CDR2 YFSETQ. The chain couples TRBV5-1 to TRBJ1-5; D not resolved. The receptor was derived from a human donor who donated a stem cell graft to a child with acute lymphoblastic leukemia. Source: PBMCs from the stem cell graft donor, taken from the stem cell graft. The CDR3 DNA is TGCGCCAGCAGCTTGGATAGGTGGGGAGGTGATCAGCCCCAGCATTTT. This translates into CASSLDRWGGDQPQHF.